The 11 T cell receptor beta chains given below trace back to one sample, sequenced in a study of a mutant IDH1 vaccine in newly diagnosed glioma. The time point: week 23, last vaccination. In the vaccine, a single dose held 300 ug of the mutant IDH1 20-mer peptide, along with topical imiquimod. Clones were read by immunoSEQ multiplex PCR, and TCRdb kept only the in-frame ones, dropping some. The sample has over 50,000 clones, over 75% seen once. These receptors have no identified antigens. The sequencing here drew on PBMCs, taken from a glioma patient whose treatment included an IDH1 peptide vaccine. Source of these receptors: a man between 18 and 35 years old with glioma.

This clone was detected only a few times. This sequence joins TRBV29-1 and TRBJ1-1, with D possibly matching TRBD1 (5 bases). CDR3 length: 14 amino acids. Germline loops: CDR1 SQVTM, CDR2 ANQGSEA. With 6 bases removed from V and 1 base from J, the gap between germline ends came to 15 bases. CDR3 sequence reads: CSVFRTTSNTEAFF. The CDR3 DNA is TGCAGCGTATTTCGGACAACATCGAACACTGAAGCTTTCTTT.

The gene calls are TRBV7-2 and TRBJ1-3, with TRBD1 matching over 11 bases. Germline trimming cut 5 bases from V and 0 bases from J; bases unmatched to any gene: 6. The CDR3 extends over 17 amino acids. Germline CDR1 and CDR2: SGHTA and FQGNSA. The CDR3 DNA sequence: TGTGCCAGCAGCGGACAGGGGGCACTTTACTCTGGAAACACCATATATTTT. This encodes CASSGQGALYSGNTIYF.

This sequence joins TRBV7-4 and TRBJ1-4; D ambiguous. With 3 bases removed from V and 3 bases from J, the gap between germline ends came to 17 bases. This CDR3 is built from 17 residues. Germline V gene data show CDR1 as SGHVT and CDR2 as SQSDAQ. The CDR3 region is CASSFWEGLRSNEKLFF. The CDR3 nucleotides are TGTGCCAGCAGCTTCTGGGAGGGATTGAGGTCTAATGAAAAACTGTTTTTT.

The gene calls are TRBV6-5 and TRBJ1-2, with 9 bases aligning to TRBD1. The ends lost 6 bases at V and 5 bases at J; junction bases unmatched: 10. This CDR3 is built from 15 residues. Germline CDR1 MNHEY, CDR2 SVGAGI. As DNA, the CDR3 is TGTGCCAGCAGCCGACCGGGACAGGGTCTGTATGGCTACACCTTC. This translates into CASSRPGQGLYGYTF.

V usage is TRBV7-6 and J usage is TRBJ2-3; TRBD1 agrees at 7 bases. The V and J ends lost 5 bases and 6 bases, in that order; junction bases with no gene match: 8. CDR1 is SGHVS, CDR2 FNYEAQ, per germline. The CDR3 is 14 amino acids. The CDR3 DNA reads as TGTGCCAGCAGCCCACAGGGGCCACAGGATACGCAGTATTTT. It translates to CASSPQGPQDTQYF.

The chain joins TRBV29-1 to TRBJ2-2; D could derive from TRBD1 or TRBD2 (6 bases each). The CDR3 covers 14 residues. Looked up from germline, CDR1 is SQVTM and CDR2 is ANQGSEA. V was cut by 1 base and J by 6 bases, with 12 bases left in between. CDR3 coding DNA: TGCAGCGTTGAAGCCGTTGGGGGGCCCGGGGAGCTGTTTTTT. It translates to CSVEAVGGPGELFF.

CDR3 sequence: CASSQDAPEDGYTF. CDR3 coding DNA: TGTGCCAGCAGCCAAGATGCACCCGAGGACGGCTACACCTTC. The J gene is TRBJ1-2, the V gene TRBV4-2; D call uncertain. The germline V gene has CDR1 LGHNA and CDR2 YNFKEQ. V was trimmed by 0 bases and J by 8 bases, leaving 13 bases between them. The CDR3 sequence is 14 residues long.

V gene TRBV5-1 combines with J gene TRBJ1-5; TRBD1 might be the D (5 bases). The CDR3 has 15 residues. Looked up from germline, CDR1 is SGHRS and CDR2 is YFSETQ. V lost 0 bases and J 3 bases, leaving 10 bases between the germline ends. DNA of the CDR3: TGCGCCAGCAGCTTGGTGGCAGGGCTCAATCAGCCCCAGCATTTT. Translation: CASSLVAGLNQPQHF.

This chain connects TRBV6-1 to TRBJ1-5; D may be TRBD1 (5 bases). The germline V gene encodes CDR1 MNHNS and CDR2 SASEGT. CDR3 length: 12 amino acids. V was cut by 5 bases and J by 11 bases, with 13 bases left in between. The CDR3 bases are TGTGCCAGCAGTTGGGAGGGGCAAGCCCAGCATTTT. Residues: CASSWEGQAQHF.

The rearrangement uses TRBV30 and TRBJ1-1; maybe TRBD1 (6 bases). CDR1 GTSNPN and CDR2 SVGIG come from the germline V gene (reference sequence). Trimming cost V 7 bases and J 1 base, with 19 bases left between them. This CDR3 spans 15 amino acids. CDR3 in amino acids: CASSAQGIGNTEAFF. CDR3 DNA sequence: TGTGCCTCTTCTGCACAGGGAATAGGGAACACTGAAGCTTTCTTT.

The rearrangement links TRBV9 to TRBJ2-5; weak D call: TRBD2 (5 bases). Deletions cut 0 bases from V and 14 bases from J, with 17 bases between. Germline lookup yields CDR1 SGDLS and CDR2 YYNGEE. The CDR3 has 13 residues. In DNA, the CDR3 is TGTGCCAGCAGCGTAGACCTGGGCGGGCCGACTTACTTC. Its translation is CASSVDLGGPTYF.